This TCR beta chain was retrieved from a study of cytomegalovirus exposure and HLA in healthy donors. Broader study findings: It was reported that the classifier diagnosed cytomegalovirus status with high specificity and sensitivity in both the original and validation cohorts. CMV serostatus was the sole immune exposure information available.

Remarks on this clone: Its antigen remains unknown.

In germline, CDR1 is SEHNR, CDR2 FQNEAQ (reference sequence). This CDR3 has 16 residues. After removal of 7 bases from V and 2 bases from J, the junction contained 10 bases not matched to a gene. The study ran its PCR with 60 Vbeta and 13 Jbeta primers. How the authors handled the data: In a later analysis, around 87 million unique TCR beta chains included roughly 11 million shared by two or more donors. Libraries were prepared by immunoSEQ multiplex PCR; TCRdb keeps only in-frame clonotypes and omits some of them. V, J and clone size reflect that table, while D and trimming were determined from the DNA. The sample contains roughly 190,000 clones, more than 75% of which appear only once.

The receptor was isolated from a woman younger than 30 in good health and CMV-seronegative. The sequenced sample consisted of PBMCs. V is TRBV7-9 and J is TRBJ2-7; 11 positions agree with TRBD2. The CDR3 region has the DNA TGTGCCAGCACTCCAGTGGGGACTAGCGGTGCCTACGAGCAGTACTTC. The encoded protein is CASTPVGTSGAYEQYF.